Shown below are 16 T cell receptor beta chains from a single sample sequenced in a study of human T cells and chemical hapten exposure. Time point described: patch test 3, about 24 weeks after DPC sensitization. The sample's treatment: therapeutic diphenylcyclopropenone sensitization with weekly scalp DPC. TCRdb re-called the RACE reads through MiXCR, storing one row per CDR3 protein. The data show roughly 64,000 distinct CDR3 sequences, 11% seen once. The material was whole blood, obtained in connection with sensitization to the hapten diphenylcyclopropenone (DPC). The receptors come from a woman aged 25 to 39 with alopecia areata. Some clones in this sample may be carry-over from other donors' samples.

The chain uses TRBV7-2 and TRBJ1-3, with D unclear. V was pared by 4 bases and J by 0 bases, with 13 bases between. Germline V gene data show CDR1 as SGHTA and CDR2 as FQGNSA. The CDR3 runs to 16 residues. CDR3 nucleotides: TGTGCCAGCAGCTCCTACAGTGGACTCTCTGGAAACACCATATATTTT. Amino acid sequence: CASSSYSGLSGNTIYF.

The chain is built from TRBV6-5 and TRBJ2-3; tentative D call: TRBD2 (5 bases). The CDR3 extends over 14 amino acids. V lost 2 bases and J 4 bases, leaving 10 bases between the germline ends. The germline CDR1 and CDR2 sequences are MNHEY and SVGAGI. CDR3 sequence (DNA): TGTGCCAGCAGTTACACTAGTCGCGCAGATACGCAGTATTTT. Protein: CASSYTSRADTQYF.

The J gene is TRBJ1-1, the V gene TRBV9; no clear D. The CDR3 is made up of 14 amino acids. The germline V and J ends were trimmed by 0 bases and 1 base, with 7 bases remaining between them. The germline V gene has CDR1 SGDLS and CDR2 YYNGEE. CDR3 in amino acids: CASSVATANTEAFF. The CDR3 DNA sequence: TGTGCCAGCAGCGTAGCTACGGCGAACACTGAAGCTTTCTTT.

In its sample, this clonotype was seen a few times. The chain combines TRBV28 with TRBJ1-4; TRBD1 is a possible D gene (6 bases). The V end lost 10 bases, the J end lost 5 bases, and 11 bases lay between the germline ends. CDR1 and CDR2 from the germline V gene are MDHEN and SYDVKM. The CDR3 has 12 amino acids. The CDR3 coding sequence is TGTGCCACACAGGGTTTGAATGAAAAACTGTTTTTT. It encodes CATQGLNEKLFF.

This clonotype has only a few counts. The V and J genes are TRBV7-9 and TRBJ1-5, with TRBD1 matching over 8 bases. CDR1 and CDR2 (germline): SEHNR, FQNEAQ (reference sequence). The CDR3 consists of 17 residues. The junction had 10 bases not matched to a gene; V was cut back by 2 bases and J by 4 bases. The CDR3 DNA reads as TGTGCCAGCAGCTTACTGCAGGGGGCCGGTGAAAATCAGCCCCAGCATTTT. Amino acids: CASSLLQGAGENQPQHF.

The chain uses TRBV12-3 or TRBV12-4 and TRBJ2-1; D is undetermined. There are 12 residues in the CDR3. The V gene lost 3 bases and the J gene lost 10 bases, with 10 bases spanning the gap. CDR3 region: CASSLRPREQFF. For the CDR3, the DNA is TGTGCCAGCAGTTTGAGGCCCAGGGAGCAGTTCTTC.

The sample holds a few counts of this clonotype. V gene TRBV14 combines with J gene TRBJ1-2; D call uncertain. This CDR3 spans 12 amino acids. The germline V gene encodes CDR1 SGHDN and CDR2 FVKESK. The V gene lost 2 bases and the J gene lost 7 bases, with 8 bases spanning the gap. CDR3 in amino acids: CASSQQALGYTF. The CDR3 nucleotides read TGTGCCAGCAGCCAACAGGCCCTTGGCTACACCTTC.

This clonotype has only a few counts. The chain is built from TRBV20-1 and TRBJ2-7; no clear D gene. In germline, CDR1 is DFQATT, CDR2 SNEGSKA (reference sequence). The V gene lost 1 base and the J gene lost 0 bases, with 7 bases spanning the gap. The CDR3 extends over 13 amino acids. CDR3 in DNA: TGCAGTGCTAGAGCCACTATCTCCTACGAGCAGTACTTC. Residues: CSARATISYEQYF.

This clonotype was observed many times. The chain uses TRBV28 and TRBJ1-5; D perhaps matches TRBD1 (5 bases). There are 15 residues in the CDR3. Trimming took 6 bases from V and 0 from J, leaving 12 bases between them. CDR1 is MDHEN and CDR2 is SYDVKM in the germline V gene. The CDR3 sequence is CASSSGTFSNQPQHF. CDR3 nucleotides: TGTGCCAGCAGCTCCGGGACTTTTAGCAATCAGCCCCAGCATTTT.

The sample holds a few counts of this clonotype. The chain uses TRBV10-2 and TRBJ1-4, with 8 nucleotides matching TRBD1. V lost 1 base, J lost 7 bases, and 2 bases stayed unmatched. The CDR3 length is 14 residues. Germline V gene lookup returns CDR1 WSHSY and CDR2 SAAADI. In nucleotides, the CDR3 is TGCGCCAGCAGTGAGTGGACAGGGAGTGAAAAACTGTTTTTT. As protein: CASSEWTGSEKLFF.

This clonotype was recorded a few times. V is TRBV19 and J is TRBJ1-2; TRBD1 matches at 8 bases. The junction had 8 bases not matched to a gene; V was cut back by 8 bases and J by 3 bases. The CDR3 extends over 14 amino acids. Germline CDR1 and CDR2: LNHDA and SQIVND (reference sequence). This chain's CDR3 is CASGRRGQDYGYTF. CDR3 sequence (DNA): TGTGCCAGTGGCCGCAGGGGGCAGGACTATGGCTACACCTTC. Looking up the rest from reference TRBV19 and TRBJ1-2 gives the full variable domain: DGGITQSPKYLFRKEGQNVTLSCEQNLNHDAMYWYRQDPGQGLRLIYYSQIVNDFQKGDIAEGYSVSREKKESFPLTVTSAQKNPTAFYLCASGRRGQDYGYTFGSGTRLTVV.

The rearrangement links TRBV29-1 to TRBJ1-1; weak D call: TRBD1 (6 bases). From germline, CDR1 is SQVTM and CDR2 ANQGSEA. CDR3 length: 12 amino acids. V dropped 5 bases and J dropped 6 bases, with 13 bases sitting between them. CDR3 DNA: TGCAGCGTTAAACGGGACACCTCTGAAGCTTTCTTT. Translated: CSVKRDTSEAFF.

The genes are TRBV9 and TRBJ2-2, with 13 bases lining up with TRBD2. With V trimmed by 3 bases and J by 2 bases, 10 bases remained unmatched. Germline-derived CDR1 and CDR2 are SGDLS and YYNGEE. This CDR3 has 19 residues. The CDR3 DNA sequence: TGTGCCAGCAGCGCCCCCCGGACTAGCGGGAGTGTCAACACCGGGGAGCTGTTTTTT. Its protein is CASSAPRTSGSVNTGELFF.

This clonotype was counted ten times or more. This chain connects TRBV4-2 to TRBJ2-3; D call uncertain. The V end was cut by 0 bases, the J end by 7 bases, with 11 bases between. CDR3 length: 14 residues. Germline lookup yields CDR1 LGHNA and CDR2 YNFKEQ. DNA for the CDR3: TGTGCCAGCAGCCAAGATAATGGTCCATATACGCAGTATTTT. Residues: CASSQDNGPYTQYF.

This clonotype was observed a few times. This sequence joins TRBV29-1 and TRBJ1-1; D gene uncertain. V was trimmed by 7 bases and J by 3 bases, leaving 12 bases between them. Germline loops: CDR1 SQVTM, CDR2 ANQGSEA. The CDR3 covers 12 residues. The CDR3 coding sequence is TGCAGCGCCTTGGTGATAGACACTGAAGCTTTCTTT. Translated, it gives CSALVIDTEAFF.

This clonotype was counted between two and nine times. A junction boundary mismatches the germline segment, possibly from a read error. The chain links TRBV6-5 to TRBJ1-3; D possibly corresponds to TRBD1 (6 bases). CDR3 size: 14 residues. Germline V CDR1 and CDR2: MNHEY, SVGAGI. Here the CDR3 DNA reads TGTGCCAGCTGGCATGGGGGCTCTGGAAGCACCATATATTTT. Amino acid sequence: CASWHGGSGSTIYF.